The 18 T cell receptor beta chains below come from one sample, sequenced in a study of blood T cell repertoires in COVID-19 (dated by TCRdb to the early 2020s). Libraries were built with the immunoSEQ multiplex PCR assay. TCRdb retrieved this table from immuneACCESS and kept in-frame rearrangements only. Not all clones are present; in checked studies, unresolved V genes account for under half, and no reason is known for the remainder. The sample table holds under 300,000 clones, of which roughly 85% were seen once. Of the sample, 3.4% falls within the top ten clones. Sequencing used peripheral blood. These receptors were obtained from a woman under 30 with acute or convalescent COVID-19.

This clone was detected once. The V gene is TRBV6-2 or TRBV6-3, the J gene TRBJ2-1; D may be TRBD2 (6 bases). Germline-derived CDR1 and CDR2 are MNHEY and SVGEGT. The CDR3 is made up of 16 amino acids. V was pared by 0 bases and J by 6 bases, with 15 bases between. CDR3 region: CASSYSLTRIGNEQFF. For the CDR3, the DNA is TGTGCCAGCAGTTACTCTTTGACTAGAATCGGCAATGAGCAGTTCTTC.

This clone was seen only a few times. This rearrangement joins TRBV9 to TRBJ1-2; 7 nucleotides align to TRBD1. The trim removed 0 bases at V and 4 bases at J, leaving 6 bases unmatched. Germline assignment: CDR1 SGDLS and CDR2 YYNGEE. CDR3 length equals 15 residues. CDR3 sequence (DNA): TGTGCCAGCAGCGTAGTGGCAGGGGGAGGCTATGGCTACACCTTC. Amino acid sequence: CASSVVAGGGYGYTF.

The V call is TRBV28, the J call TRBJ1-2, with D possibly matching TRBD1 (5 bases). The V gene lost 6 bases and the J gene lost 4 bases, with 15 bases spanning the gap. Germline CDR1 and CDR2: MDHEN and SYDVKM. The CDR3 covers 14 residues. CDR3 loop: CASSRRQPFYGYTF. The CDR3 DNA follows: TGTGCCAGCAGCCGAAGACAGCCCTTCTATGGCTACACCTTC.

The sample holds one count of this clone. J is TRBJ1-2 and V is TRBV5-6; 7 positions agree with TRBD1. In germline, CDR1 is SGHDT, CDR2 YYEEEE. After removal of 4 bases from V and 5 bases from J, the junction contained 11 bases not matched to a gene. The CDR3 spans 15 residues. The CDR3 sequence is CASSLDPGQYYGYTF. The CDR3 coding sequence is TGTGCCAGCAGCCTAGATCCGGGACAGTATTATGGCTACACCTTC.

This clone has only a few counts. V usage is TRBV19 and J usage is TRBJ1-1; no firm D call. Germline values: CDR1 LNHDA, CDR2 SQIVND (reference sequence). The CDR3 spans 13 residues. The V end was cut by 1 base, the J end by 6 bases, with 9 bases between. CDR3 protein: CASSIVASPEAFF. Written as DNA, the CDR3 is TGTGCCAGTAGTATAGTGGCATCTCCTGAAGCTTTCTTT.

This chain links TRBV6-2 or TRBV6-3 with TRBJ2-1; the match to TRBD2 covers 13 bases. Germline V CDR1 and CDR2: MNHEY, SVGEGT. The junction had 10 bases not matched to a gene; V was cut back by 3 bases and J by 8 bases. CDR3 length: 17 residues. CDR3: CASSYGRTSGSPDEQFF. The CDR3 region has the DNA TGTGCCAGCAGTTATGGGAGGACTAGCGGGAGTCCCGATGAGCAGTTCTTC.

V gene TRBV30 combines with J gene TRBJ2-3; 7 bases fit TRBD2. V shed 4 bases and J 0 bases; nucleotides not matched to a gene: 10. The CDR3 runs 16 residues. Germline CDR1 reads GTSNPN; CDR2 reads SVGIG (reference sequence). CDR3 nucleotides: TGTGCCTGGACGGGCGGGCTAGCGGTTAGCACAGATACGCAGTATTTT. It is translated as CAWTGGLAVSTDTQYF.

The gene calls are TRBV5-8 and TRBJ1-5, with TRBD1 matching 9 bases. CDR3 size: 14 residues. Germline assignment: CDR1 SGHTS and CDR2 YDEGEE. V shed 4 bases, J shed 6 bases, and the junction held 5 bases outside the gene matches. DNA for the CDR3: TGTGCCAGCAGCAAGGACAGGGGCGGTCAGCCCCAGCATTTT. Encoded protein: CASSKDRGGQPQHF.

The chain links TRBV6-5 to TRBJ2-3; tentative D call: TRBD1 (6 bases). The CDR3 has 13 amino acids. Trimming stripped 3 bases from V and 5 bases from J, with 9 bases between. Germline CDR1 MNHEY, CDR2 SVGAGI. This chain's CDR3 is CASSYGGEDTQYF. The DNA of the CDR3 is TGTGCCAGCAGTTATGGGGGCGAAGATACGCAGTATTTT.

The chain combines TRBV27 with TRBJ2-1, with D possibly matching TRBD1 (6 bases). The germline CDR1 and CDR2 sequences are MNHEY and SMNVEV (reference sequence). The CDR3 covers 14 residues. Deletions cut 4 bases from V and 8 bases from J, with 15 bases between. The CDR3 bases are TGTGCCAGCAGTTCGCCCGTACAGGGTCATGAGCAGTTCTTC. This gives the protein CASSSPVQGHEQFF.

The J gene is TRBJ1-1, the V gene TRBV29-1, with D possibly being TRBD1 (6 bases). CDR1 SQVTM and CDR2 ANQGSEA come from the germline V gene. The V and J ends lost 7 bases and 4 bases respectively, with 19 bases between them. The length of the CDR3 is 14 residues. The CDR3 region has the DNA TGCAGCGGTGCCTTAAGTATAGGGGGCACTGAAGCTTTCTTT. Residues: CSGALSIGGTEAFF.

V is TRBV6-5 and J is TRBJ2-1; 8 bases line up with TRBD2. Germline loops: CDR1 MNHEY, CDR2 SVGAGI. J gave up 7 bases and V 2 bases, and 4 bases lay outside the gene matches. CDR3 size: 14 residues. Written as DNA, the CDR3 is TGTGCCAGCAGTTACGGGACTAGTGGGAATGAGCAGTTCTTC. This encodes CASSYGTSGNEQFF.

The chain recombines TRBV18 with TRBJ1-2; the match to TRBD1 covers 8 bases. Germline assignment: CDR1 KGHSH and CDR2 LQKENI. The CDR3 consists of 14 residues. The V and J ends lost 1 base and 8 bases, in that order; junction bases with no gene match: 6. The CDR3 sequence is CASSPQKTGEGYTF. CDR3 sequence (DNA): TGTGCCAGCTCACCACAGAAGACAGGGGAGGGCTACACCTTC.

The rearrangement uses TRBV2 and TRBJ1-2, with 11 bases matching TRBD1. Looked up from germline, CDR1 is SNHLY and CDR2 is FYNNEI. Trimming cost V 5 bases and J 6 bases; bases outside gene matches: 5. This CDR3 contains 14 residues. The CDR3 DNA reads as TGTGCCAGCAGTTTGGGACAGGGGGTAGATGGCTACACCTTC. Encoded protein: CASSLGQGVDGYTF.

The chain uses TRBV5-1 and TRBJ1-3; 7 positions agree with TRBD1. The V and J ends lost 2 bases and 0 bases, in that order; junction bases with no gene match: 5. Germline loops: CDR1 SGHRS, CDR2 YFSETQ. The length of the CDR3 is 16 residues. The DNA for the CDR3 is TGCGCCAGCAGCTTACAGGGGATCATCTCTGGAAACACCATATATTTT. It yields the protein CASSLQGIISGNTIYF. Using reference TRBV5-1 and TRBJ1-3 for the parts outside the CDR3, the full variable domain is KAGVTQTPRYLIKTRGQQVTLSCSPISGHRSVSWYQQTPGQGLQFLFEYFSETQRNKGNFPGRFSGRQFSNSRSEMNVSTLELGDSALYLCASSLQGIISGNTIYFGEGSWLTVV.

The V gene is TRBV4-3, the J gene TRBJ2-2; 8 bases are shared with TRBD1. J lost 4 bases, V lost 0 bases, and 13 bases had no gene match. The CDR3 has 19 residues. The germline gives CDR1 LGHNA, CDR2 YSLEER. The CDR3 nucleotides are TGCGCCAGCAGCCAAGACCCAGCCGAATCTACAGGGGGCACCGGGGAGCTGTTTTTT. Translation gives CASSQDPAESTGGTGELFF.

This rearrangement joins TRBV20-1 to TRBJ2-7; TRBD2 agrees at 10 bases. From germline, CDR1 is DFQATT and CDR2 SNEGSKA (reference sequence). Trimming took 3 bases from V and 5 from J; bases not matched to a gene: 4. The CDR3 runs 13 residues. The CDR3 loop is CSASLAGVNEQYF. The CDR3 bases are TGCAGTGCTAGTCTAGCGGGAGTGAACGAGCAGTACTTC.

The CDR3 DNA reads as TGTGCCAGCACAAAGAACTCCCCTAATTCACCCCTCCACTTT. Translated: CASTKNSPNSPLHF. The chain has TRBV27 and TRBJ1-6; unclear D gene. Per the germline V gene, CDR1 is MNHEY and CDR2 is SMNVEV (reference sequence). This CDR3 contains 14 residues. The ends were cut back, 7 bases at V and 6 bases at J, with 13 bases in the middle.